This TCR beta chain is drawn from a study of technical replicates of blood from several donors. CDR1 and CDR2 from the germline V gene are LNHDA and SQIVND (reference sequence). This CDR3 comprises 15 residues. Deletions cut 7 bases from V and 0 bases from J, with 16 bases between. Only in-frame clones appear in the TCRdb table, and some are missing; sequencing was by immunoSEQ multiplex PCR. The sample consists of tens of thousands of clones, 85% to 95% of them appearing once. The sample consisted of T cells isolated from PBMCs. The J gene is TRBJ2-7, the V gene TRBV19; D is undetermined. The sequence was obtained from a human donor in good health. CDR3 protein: CASTRTPSSSYEQYF. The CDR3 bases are TGTGCCAGTACCAGAACCCCGTCGTCCTCCTACGAGCAGTACTTC. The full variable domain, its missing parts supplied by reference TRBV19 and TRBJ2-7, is DGGITQSPKYLFRKEGQNVTLSCEQNLNHDAMYWYRQDPGQGLRLIYYSQIVNDFQKGDIAEGYSVSREKKESFPLTVTSAQKNPTAFYLCASTRTPSSSYEQYFGPGTRLTVT.